The source of this T cell receptor (beta chain) is a study of blood T cell repertoires in COVID-19. Study details: Sources were T cells, B-cell-depleted T cells, or PBMCs; the material itself was cDNA or gDNA.

The CDR3 consists of 14 residues. After removal of 0 bases from V and 7 bases from J, the junction contained 5 bases not matched to a gene. Germline lookup yields CDR1 SGHRS and CDR2 YFSETQ. Only in-frame clones appear in the TCRdb table, and some are missing; sequencing was by immunoSEQ multiplex PCR. The data contain fewer than 300,000 clones, about nine tenths of them singletons. Followed longitudinally, the Seattle patients had been enrolled during active infection. Sequencing was done on a sample of peripheral blood. The chain combines TRBV5-1 with TRBJ1-2; TRBD1 matches 8 bases. The sequence was obtained from a woman between 45 and 65 years old with COVID-19, enrolled during active disease. The CDR3 sequence is CASSLDGQGSGYTF. The CDR3 DNA reads TGCGCCAGCAGCTTGGACGGACAGGGCTCTGGCTACACCTTC.